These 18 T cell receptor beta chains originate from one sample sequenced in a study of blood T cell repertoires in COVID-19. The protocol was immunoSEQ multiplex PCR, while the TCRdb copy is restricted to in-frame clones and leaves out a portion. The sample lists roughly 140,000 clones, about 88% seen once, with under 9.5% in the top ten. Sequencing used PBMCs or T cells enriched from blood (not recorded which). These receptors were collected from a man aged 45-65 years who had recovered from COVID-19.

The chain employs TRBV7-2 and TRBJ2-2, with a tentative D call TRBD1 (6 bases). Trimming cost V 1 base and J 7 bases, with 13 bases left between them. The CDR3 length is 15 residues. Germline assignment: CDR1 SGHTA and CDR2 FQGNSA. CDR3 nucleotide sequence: TGTGCCAGCAGCTTAGTCAGGGGAAGGGACGGGGAGCTGTTTTTT. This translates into CASSLVRGRDGELFF.

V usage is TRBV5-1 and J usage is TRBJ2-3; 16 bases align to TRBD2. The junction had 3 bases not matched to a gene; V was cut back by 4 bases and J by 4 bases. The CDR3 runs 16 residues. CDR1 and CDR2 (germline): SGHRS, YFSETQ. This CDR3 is CASSGGTSGGADTQYF. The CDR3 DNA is TGCGCCAGCAGCGGAGGGACTAGCGGGGGGGCAGATACGCAGTATTTT. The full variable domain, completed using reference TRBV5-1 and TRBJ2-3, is KAGVTQTPRYLIKTRGQQVTLSCSPISGHRSVSWYQQTPGQGLQFLFEYFSETQRNKGNFPGRFSGRQFSNSRSEMNVSTLELGDSALYLCASSGGTSGGADTQYFGPGTRLTVL.

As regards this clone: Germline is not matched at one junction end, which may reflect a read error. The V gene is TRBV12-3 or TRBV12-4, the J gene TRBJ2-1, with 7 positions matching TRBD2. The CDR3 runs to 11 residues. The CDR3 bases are TGTGCCAGCAGTTTGGGGGGGAGAAGGGTCTTC. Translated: CASSLGGRRVF.

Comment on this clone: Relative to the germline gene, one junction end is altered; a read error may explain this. The CDR3 DNA sequence: TGTGTCAGCATCCAGGTGCGGGACACTGAAGCTTTCTTT. It specifies CVSIQVRDTEAFF. The rearrangement joins TRBV6-5 to TRBJ1-1; D not certain. The germline gives CDR1 MNHEY, CDR2 SVGAGI. The CDR3 loop spans 13 amino acids.

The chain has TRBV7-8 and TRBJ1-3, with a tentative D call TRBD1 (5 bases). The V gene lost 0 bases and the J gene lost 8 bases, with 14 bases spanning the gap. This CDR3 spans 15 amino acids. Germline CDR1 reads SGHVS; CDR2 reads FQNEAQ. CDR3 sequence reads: CASSLAPSGEYTIYF. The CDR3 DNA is TGTGCCAGCAGCTTAGCCCCCTCGGGGGAATACACCATATATTTT.

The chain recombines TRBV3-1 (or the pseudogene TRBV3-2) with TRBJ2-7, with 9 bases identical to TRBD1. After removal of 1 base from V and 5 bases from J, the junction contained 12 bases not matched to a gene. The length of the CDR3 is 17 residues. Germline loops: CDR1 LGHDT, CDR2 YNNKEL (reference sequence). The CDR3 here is CASSQAHRGQGRNEQYF. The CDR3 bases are TGTGCCAGCAGCCAAGCGCACCGGGGACAGGGAAGGAACGAGCAGTACTTC.

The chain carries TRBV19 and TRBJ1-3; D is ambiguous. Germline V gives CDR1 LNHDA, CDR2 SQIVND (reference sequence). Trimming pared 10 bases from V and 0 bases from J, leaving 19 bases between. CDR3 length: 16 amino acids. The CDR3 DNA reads TGTGCCACTTCCCCCCGTGCCGAGATCTCTGGAAACACCATATATTTT. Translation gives CATSPRAEISGNTIYF.

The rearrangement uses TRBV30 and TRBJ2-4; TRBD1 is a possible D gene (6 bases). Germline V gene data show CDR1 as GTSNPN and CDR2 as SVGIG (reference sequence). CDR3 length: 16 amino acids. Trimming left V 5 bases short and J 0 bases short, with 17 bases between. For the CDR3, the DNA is TGTGCCTGGGGACGGGACAAAGTATTAGCCAAAAACATTCAGTACTTC. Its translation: CAWGRDKVLAKNIQYF.

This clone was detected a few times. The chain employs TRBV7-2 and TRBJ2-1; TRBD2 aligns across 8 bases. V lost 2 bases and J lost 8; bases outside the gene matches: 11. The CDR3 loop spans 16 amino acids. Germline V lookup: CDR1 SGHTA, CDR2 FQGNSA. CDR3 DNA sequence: TGTGCCAGCAGCTTAATTGGCGGGGGGCCCCCCGATGAGCAGTTCTTC. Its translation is CASSLIGGGPPDEQFF.

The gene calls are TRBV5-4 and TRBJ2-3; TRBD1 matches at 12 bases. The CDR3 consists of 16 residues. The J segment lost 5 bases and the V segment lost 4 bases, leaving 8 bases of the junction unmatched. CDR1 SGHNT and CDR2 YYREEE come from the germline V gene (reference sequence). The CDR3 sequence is CASSPGGQGARDTQYF. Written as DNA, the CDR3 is TGTGCCAGCAGCCCTGGGGGACAGGGGGCGCGAGATACGCAGTATTTT.

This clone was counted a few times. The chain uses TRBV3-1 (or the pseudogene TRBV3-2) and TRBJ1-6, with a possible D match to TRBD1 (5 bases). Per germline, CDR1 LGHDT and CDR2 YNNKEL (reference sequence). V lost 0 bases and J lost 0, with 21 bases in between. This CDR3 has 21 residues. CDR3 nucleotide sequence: TGTGCCAGCAGCCAAGAAATGAGCCGGGACTCCGGTAGCTCCTATAATTCACCCCTCCACTTT. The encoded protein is CASSQEMSRDSGSSYNSPLHF.

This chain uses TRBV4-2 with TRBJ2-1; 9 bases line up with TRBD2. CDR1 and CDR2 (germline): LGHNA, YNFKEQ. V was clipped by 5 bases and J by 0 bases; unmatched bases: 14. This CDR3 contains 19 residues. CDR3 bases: TGTGCCAGCAGCGCACGAGTCACGGGACTAGCAAGCTCCTACAATGAGCAGTTCTTC. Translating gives CASSARVTGLASSYNEQFF.

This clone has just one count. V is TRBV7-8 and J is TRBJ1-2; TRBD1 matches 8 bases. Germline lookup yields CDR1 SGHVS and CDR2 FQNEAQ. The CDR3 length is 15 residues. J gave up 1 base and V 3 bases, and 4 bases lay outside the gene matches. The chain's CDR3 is CASSFDRGGNYGYTF. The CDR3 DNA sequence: TGTGCCAGCAGCTTCGACAGGGGCGGTAACTATGGCTACACCTTC.

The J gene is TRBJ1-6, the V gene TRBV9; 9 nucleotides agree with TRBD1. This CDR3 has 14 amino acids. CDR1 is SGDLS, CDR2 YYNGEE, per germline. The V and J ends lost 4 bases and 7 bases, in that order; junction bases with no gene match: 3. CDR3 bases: TGTGCCAGCAGCACAGGACAGGGGAATTCACCCCTCCACTTT. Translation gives CASSTGQGNSPLHF.

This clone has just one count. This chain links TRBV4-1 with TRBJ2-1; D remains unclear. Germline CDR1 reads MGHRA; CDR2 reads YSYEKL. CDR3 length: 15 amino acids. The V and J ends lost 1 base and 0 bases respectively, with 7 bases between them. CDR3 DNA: TGCGCCAGCAGCCAAGTCCCCAGCTCCTACAATGAGCAGTTCTTC. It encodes CASSQVPSSYNEQFF.

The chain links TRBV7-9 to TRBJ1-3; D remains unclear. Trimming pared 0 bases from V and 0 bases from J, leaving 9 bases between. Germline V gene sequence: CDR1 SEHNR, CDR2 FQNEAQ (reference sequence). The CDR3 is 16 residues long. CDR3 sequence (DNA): TGTGCCAGCAGCTTAGCTAGCCCGTCCTCTGGAAACACCATATATTTT. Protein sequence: CASSLASPSSGNTIYF.

CDR3 nucleotides: TGTGCCAGCAGGCGACCGGGGGGGATTGATTCACCCCTCCACTTT. Translation gives CASRRPGGIDSPLHF. V and J are TRBV11-2 and TRBJ1-6; D possibly corresponds to TRBD1 (5 bases). This CDR3 region has 15 residues. V lost 6 bases, J lost 8 bases, and 17 bases lay in between. The germline gives CDR1 SGHAT, CDR2 FQNNGV.

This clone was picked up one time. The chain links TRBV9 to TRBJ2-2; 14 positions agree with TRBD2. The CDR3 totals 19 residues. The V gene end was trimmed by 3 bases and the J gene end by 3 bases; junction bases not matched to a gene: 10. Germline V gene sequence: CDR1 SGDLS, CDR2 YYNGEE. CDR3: CASSAPPGLAGAYTGELFF. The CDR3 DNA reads TGTGCCAGCAGCGCCCCTCCGGGACTAGCGGGGGCCTACACCGGGGAGCTGTTTTTT.